This note documents a single T cell receptor (beta chain) sequence. The antigen remains undetermined. There were healthy Caucasian individuals from Russia, aged about 6 to 100, serving as donors. This sample stems from a study of blood T cells in healthy people across ages. The study, taken as a whole, reports: Roughly linearly, TCR beta diversity per million T cells fell as age increased. With naive T cell percentage, TCR beta diversity showed a strong correlation.

For the second PCR, which ran for roughly 6 to 12 cycles, a sample-barcoded 5' primer and a J-beta primer mix were used. Through a template-switch adaptor with 12 random nucleotides, each cDNA molecule received a tag. In TCRdb, the 5' RACE reads were re-called with MiXCR into one record per CDR3 protein. This repertoire shows about 1.5 million distinct CDR3 sequences, 35% to 45% found once; its top ten account for just over 4%. Trimming took off 0 bases at V and 1 base at J, with 6 bases between the two ends. This CDR3 region has 13 residues. Germline CDR1 and CDR2: DFQATT and SNEGSKA (reference sequence).

The chain recombines TRBV20-1 with TRBJ1-1; D call uncertain. Sequencing was carried out using blood. This receptor was taken from a woman aged 18-29 years in good health. The CDR3 DNA is TGCAGTGCTAGAGATCAGTGGAACACTGAAGCTTTCTTT. The encoded protein is CSARDQWNTEAFF.